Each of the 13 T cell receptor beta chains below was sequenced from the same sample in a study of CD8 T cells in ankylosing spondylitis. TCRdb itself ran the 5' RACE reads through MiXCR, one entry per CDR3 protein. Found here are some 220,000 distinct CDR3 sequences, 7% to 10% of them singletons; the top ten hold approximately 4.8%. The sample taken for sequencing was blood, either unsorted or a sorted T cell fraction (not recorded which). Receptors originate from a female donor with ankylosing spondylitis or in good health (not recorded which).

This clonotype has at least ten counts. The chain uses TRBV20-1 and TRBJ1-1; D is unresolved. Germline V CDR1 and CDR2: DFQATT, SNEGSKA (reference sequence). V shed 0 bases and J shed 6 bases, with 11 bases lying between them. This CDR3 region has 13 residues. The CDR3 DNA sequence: TGCAGTGCTAGAGACCCGGGAACGGCTGAAGCTTTCTTT. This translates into CSARDPGTAEAFF.

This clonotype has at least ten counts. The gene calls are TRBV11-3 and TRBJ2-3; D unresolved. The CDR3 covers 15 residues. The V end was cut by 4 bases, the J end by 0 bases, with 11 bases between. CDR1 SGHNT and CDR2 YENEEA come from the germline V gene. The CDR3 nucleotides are TGTGCCAGCAGCTCCACTTTCTCTAGCACAGATACGCAGTATTTT. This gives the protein CASSSTFSSTDTQYF.

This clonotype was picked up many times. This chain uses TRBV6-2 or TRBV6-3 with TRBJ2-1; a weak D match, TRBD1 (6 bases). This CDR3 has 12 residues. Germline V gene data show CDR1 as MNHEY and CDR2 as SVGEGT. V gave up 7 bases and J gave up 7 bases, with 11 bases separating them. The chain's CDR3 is CASTSTGNEQFF. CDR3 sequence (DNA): TGTGCCAGCACCTCCACAGGGAATGAGCAGTTCTTC.

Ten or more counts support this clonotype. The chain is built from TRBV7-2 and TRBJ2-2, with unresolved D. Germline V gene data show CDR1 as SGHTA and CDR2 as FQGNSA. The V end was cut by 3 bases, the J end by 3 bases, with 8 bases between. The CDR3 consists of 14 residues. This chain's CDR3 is CASSFGPDTGELFF. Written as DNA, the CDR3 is TGTGCCAGCAGCTTTGGTCCGGACACCGGGGAGCTGTTTTTT.

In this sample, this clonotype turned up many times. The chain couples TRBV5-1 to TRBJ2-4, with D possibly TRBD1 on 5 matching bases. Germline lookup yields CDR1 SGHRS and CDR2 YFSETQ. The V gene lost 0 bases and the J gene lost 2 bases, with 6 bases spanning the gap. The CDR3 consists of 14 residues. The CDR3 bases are TGCGCCAGCAGCTTGGGACAGACCAAAAACATTCAGTACTTC. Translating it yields CASSLGQTKNIQYF. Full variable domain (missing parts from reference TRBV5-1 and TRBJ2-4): KAGVTQTPRYLIKTRGQQVTLSCSPISGHRSVSWYQQTPGQGLQFLFEYFSETQRNKGNFPGRFSGRQFSNSRSEMNVSTLELGDSALYLCASSLGQTKNIQYFGAGTRLSVL.

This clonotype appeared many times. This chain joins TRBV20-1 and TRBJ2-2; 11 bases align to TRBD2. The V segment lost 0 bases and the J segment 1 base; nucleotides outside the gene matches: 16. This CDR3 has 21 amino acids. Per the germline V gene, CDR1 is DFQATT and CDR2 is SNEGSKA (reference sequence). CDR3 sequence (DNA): TGCAGTGCTAGAGATATTGGGGTCGGCCGACTAGCGGGAAGGAACACCGGGGAGCTGTTTTTT. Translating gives CSARDIGVGRLAGRNTGELFF.

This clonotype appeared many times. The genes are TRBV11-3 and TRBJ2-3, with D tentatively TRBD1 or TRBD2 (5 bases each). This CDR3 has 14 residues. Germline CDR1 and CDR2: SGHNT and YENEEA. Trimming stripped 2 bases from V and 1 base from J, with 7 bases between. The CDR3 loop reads CASSLRGGTDTQYF. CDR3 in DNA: TGTGCCAGCAGCTTACGAGGGGGCACAGATACGCAGTATTTT.

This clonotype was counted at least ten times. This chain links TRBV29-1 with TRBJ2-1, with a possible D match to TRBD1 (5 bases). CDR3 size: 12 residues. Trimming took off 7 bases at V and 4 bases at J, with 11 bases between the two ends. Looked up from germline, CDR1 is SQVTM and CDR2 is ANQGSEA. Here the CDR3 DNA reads TGCAGCGCCAGGGTCGGGTACAATGAGCAGTTCTTC. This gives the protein CSARVGYNEQFF.

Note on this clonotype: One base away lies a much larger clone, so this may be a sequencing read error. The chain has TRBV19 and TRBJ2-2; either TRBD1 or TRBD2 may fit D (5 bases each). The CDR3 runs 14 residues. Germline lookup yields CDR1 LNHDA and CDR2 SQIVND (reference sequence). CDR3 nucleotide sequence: TGTGCCACGACCCCGGCAGTGAACACCGGGGCGCTGTTTTTT. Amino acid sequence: CATTPAVNTGALFF.

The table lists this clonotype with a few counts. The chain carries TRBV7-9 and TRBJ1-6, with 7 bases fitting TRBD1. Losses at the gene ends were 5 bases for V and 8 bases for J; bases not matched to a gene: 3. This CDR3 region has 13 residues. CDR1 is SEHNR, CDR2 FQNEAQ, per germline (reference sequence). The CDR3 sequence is CASSGDRDSPLHF. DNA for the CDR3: TGTGCCAGCAGCGGAGACAGGGATTCACCCCTCCACTTT. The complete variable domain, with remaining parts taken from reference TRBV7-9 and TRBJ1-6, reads DTGVSQNPRHKITKRGQNVTFRCDPISEHNRLYWYRQTLGQGPEFLTYFQNEAQLEKSRLLSDRFSAERPKGSFSTLEIQRTEQGDSAMYLCASSGDRDSPLHFGNGTRLTVT.

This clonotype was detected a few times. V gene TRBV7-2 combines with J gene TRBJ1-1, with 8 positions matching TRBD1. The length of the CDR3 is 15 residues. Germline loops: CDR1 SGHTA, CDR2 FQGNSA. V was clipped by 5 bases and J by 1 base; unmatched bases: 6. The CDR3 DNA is TGTGCCAGCAGCCCCAGGGGGCGTGCGAACACTGAAGCTTTCTTT. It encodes CASSPRGRANTEAFF.

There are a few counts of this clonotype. CDR3 loop: CAISESPGQGQETQYF. The CDR3 bases are TGTGCCATCAGTGAGTCACCGGGACAGGGACAAGAGACCCAGTACTTC. J is TRBJ2-5 and V is TRBV10-3; 9 bases are shared with TRBD1. The CDR3 contains 16 residues. Germline V CDR1 and CDR2: ENHRY, SYGVKD. The V segment lost 0 bases and the J segment 2 bases; nucleotides outside the gene matches: 4.

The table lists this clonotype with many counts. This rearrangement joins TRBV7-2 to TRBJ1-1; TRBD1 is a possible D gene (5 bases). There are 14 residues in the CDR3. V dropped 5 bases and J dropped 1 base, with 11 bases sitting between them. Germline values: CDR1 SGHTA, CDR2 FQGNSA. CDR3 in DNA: TGTGCCAGCAGCCCCTGGGGCGAGAACACTGAAGCTTTCTTT. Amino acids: CASSPWGENTEAFF.